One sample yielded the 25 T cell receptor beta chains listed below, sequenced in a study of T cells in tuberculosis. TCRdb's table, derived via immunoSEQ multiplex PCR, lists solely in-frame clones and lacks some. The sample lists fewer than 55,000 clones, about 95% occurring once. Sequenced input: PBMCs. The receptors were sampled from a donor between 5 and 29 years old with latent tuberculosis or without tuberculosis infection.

CDR3 amino acids: CASSYSRQINTEAFF. CDR3 nucleotides: TGTGCCAGCAGTTACTCCAGGCAGATAAACACTGAAGCTTTCTTT. This chain joins TRBV6-5 and TRBJ1-1; D is ambiguous. The CDR3 is made up of 15 amino acids. The germline V gene encodes CDR1 MNHEY and CDR2 SVGAGI. Between the trimmed V and J ends, which lost 0 bases and 2 bases, there was a span of 10 bases.

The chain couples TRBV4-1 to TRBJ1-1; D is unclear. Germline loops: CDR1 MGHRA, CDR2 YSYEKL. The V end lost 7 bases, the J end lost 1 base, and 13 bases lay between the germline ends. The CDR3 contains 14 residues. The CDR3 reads CASTKPHGNTEAFF. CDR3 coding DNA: TGCGCCAGCACTAAACCCCATGGGAACACTGAAGCTTTCTTT.

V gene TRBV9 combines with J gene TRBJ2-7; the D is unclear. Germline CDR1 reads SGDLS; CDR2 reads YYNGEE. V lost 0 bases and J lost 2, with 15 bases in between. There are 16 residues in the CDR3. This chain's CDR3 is CASSVGPQVNTYEQYF. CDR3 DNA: TGTGCCAGCAGCGTAGGACCTCAGGTGAATACCTACGAGCAGTACTTC.

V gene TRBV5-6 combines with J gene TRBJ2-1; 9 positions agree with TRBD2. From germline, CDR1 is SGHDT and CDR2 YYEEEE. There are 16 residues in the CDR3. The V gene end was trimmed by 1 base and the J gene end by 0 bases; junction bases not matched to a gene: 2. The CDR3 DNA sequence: TGTGCCAGCAGCTTGAATAGCGGGAGCTCCTACAATGAGCAGTTCTTC. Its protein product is CASSLNSGSSYNEQFF.

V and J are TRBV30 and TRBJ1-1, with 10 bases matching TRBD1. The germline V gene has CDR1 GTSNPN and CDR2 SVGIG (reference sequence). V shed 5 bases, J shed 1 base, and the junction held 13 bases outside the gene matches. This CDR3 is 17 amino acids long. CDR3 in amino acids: CAWGDPGTGVRNTEAFF. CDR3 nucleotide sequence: TGTGCCTGGGGGGACCCCGGGACAGGGGTTAGGAACACTGAAGCTTTCTTT.

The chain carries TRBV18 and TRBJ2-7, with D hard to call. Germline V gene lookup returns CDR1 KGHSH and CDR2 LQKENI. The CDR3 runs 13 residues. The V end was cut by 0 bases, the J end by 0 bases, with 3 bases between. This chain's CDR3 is CASSPPSSYEQYF. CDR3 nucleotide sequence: TGTGCCAGCTCACCACCGAGCTCCTACGAGCAGTACTTC.

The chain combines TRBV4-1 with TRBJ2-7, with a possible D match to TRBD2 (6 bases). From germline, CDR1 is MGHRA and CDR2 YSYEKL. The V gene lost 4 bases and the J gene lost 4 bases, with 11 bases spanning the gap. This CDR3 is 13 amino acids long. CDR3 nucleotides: TGCGCCAGCAGCCGCTTGGGGGGTTACGAGCAGTACTTC. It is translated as CASSRLGGYEQYF.

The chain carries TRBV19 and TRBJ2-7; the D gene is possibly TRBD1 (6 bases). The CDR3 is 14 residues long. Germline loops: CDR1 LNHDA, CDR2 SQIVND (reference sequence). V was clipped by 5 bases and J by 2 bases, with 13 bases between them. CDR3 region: CASSSRDITYEQYF. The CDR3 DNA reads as TGTGCCAGTAGTTCCCGGGACATTACCTACGAGCAGTACTTC.

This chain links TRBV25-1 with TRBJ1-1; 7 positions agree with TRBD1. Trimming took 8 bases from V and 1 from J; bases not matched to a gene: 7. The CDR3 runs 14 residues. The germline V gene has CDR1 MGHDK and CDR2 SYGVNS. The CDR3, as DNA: TGTGCCAGCGTAGCCGGGACAGCGAACACTGAAGCTTTCTTT. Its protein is CASVAGTANTEAFF.

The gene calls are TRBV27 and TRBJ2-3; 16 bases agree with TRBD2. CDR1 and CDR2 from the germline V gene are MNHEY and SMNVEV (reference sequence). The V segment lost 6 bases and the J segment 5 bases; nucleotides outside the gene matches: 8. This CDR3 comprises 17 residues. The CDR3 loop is CASSSGTSGGAVDTQYF. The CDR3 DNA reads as TGTGCCAGCAGCTCCGGGACTAGCGGGGGGGCGGTAGATACGCAGTATTTT.

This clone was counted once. The CDR3 bases are TGTGCCAGCAGCTTGGAGGGACAGGGGGGCATCGATACGCAGTATTTT. This codes for CASSLEGQGGIDTQYF. The J gene is TRBJ2-3, the V gene TRBV5-8; 11 bases line up with TRBD1. Germline loops: CDR1 SGHTS, CDR2 YDEGEE. With 0 bases clipped from V and 6 bases from J, the junction kept 6 bases outside the gene matches. The CDR3 runs 16 residues.

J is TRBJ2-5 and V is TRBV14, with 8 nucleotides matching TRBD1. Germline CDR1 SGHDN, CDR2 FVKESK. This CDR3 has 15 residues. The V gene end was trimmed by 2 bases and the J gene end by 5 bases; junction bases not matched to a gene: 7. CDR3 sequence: CASSQQGARGETQYF. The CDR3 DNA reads TGTGCCAGCAGCCAACAGGGGGCAAGGGGGGAGACCCAGTACTTC.

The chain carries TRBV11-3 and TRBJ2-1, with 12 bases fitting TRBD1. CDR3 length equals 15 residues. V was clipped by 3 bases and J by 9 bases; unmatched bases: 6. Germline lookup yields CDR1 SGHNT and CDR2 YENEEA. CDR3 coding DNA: TGTGCCAGCAGCTTTTCCGGGACAGGGGGCAGTGAGCAGTTCTTC. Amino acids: CASSFSGTGGSEQFF.

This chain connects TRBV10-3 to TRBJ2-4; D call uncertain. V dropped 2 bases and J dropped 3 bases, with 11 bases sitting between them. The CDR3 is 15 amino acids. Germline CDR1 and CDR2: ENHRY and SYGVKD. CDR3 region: CAISERGQGKNIQYF. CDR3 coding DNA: TGTGCCATCAGTGAGAGAGGTCAAGGCAAAAACATTCAGTACTTC.

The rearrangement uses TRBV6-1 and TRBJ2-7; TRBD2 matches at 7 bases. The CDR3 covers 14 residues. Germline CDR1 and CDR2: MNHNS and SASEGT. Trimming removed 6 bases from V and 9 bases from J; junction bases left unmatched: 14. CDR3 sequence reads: CASRGGGPPSLQYF. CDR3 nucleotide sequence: TGTGCCAGCAGAGGCGGGGGTCCCCCGTCGTTGCAGTACTTC.

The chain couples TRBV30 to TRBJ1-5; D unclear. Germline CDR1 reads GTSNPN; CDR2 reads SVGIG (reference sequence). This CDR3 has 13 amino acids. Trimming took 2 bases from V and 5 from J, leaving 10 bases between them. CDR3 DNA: TGTGCCTGGAGTCGGCGGAGCGATCAGCCCCAGCATTTT. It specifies CAWSRRSDQPQHF.

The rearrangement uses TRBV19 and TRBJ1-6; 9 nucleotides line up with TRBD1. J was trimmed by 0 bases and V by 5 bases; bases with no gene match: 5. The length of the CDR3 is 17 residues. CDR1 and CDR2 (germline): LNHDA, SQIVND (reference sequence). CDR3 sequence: CASSHGQGSSYNSPLHF. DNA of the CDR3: TGTGCCAGTAGTCACGGACAGGGGAGCTCCTATAATTCACCCCTCCACTTT.

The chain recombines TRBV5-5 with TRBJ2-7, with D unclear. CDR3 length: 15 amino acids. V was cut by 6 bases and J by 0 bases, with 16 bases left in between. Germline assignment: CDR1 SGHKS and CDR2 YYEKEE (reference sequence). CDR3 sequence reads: CASIPPAASSYEQYF. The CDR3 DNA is TGTGCCAGCATCCCTCCGGCGGCGAGCTCCTACGAGCAGTACTTC.

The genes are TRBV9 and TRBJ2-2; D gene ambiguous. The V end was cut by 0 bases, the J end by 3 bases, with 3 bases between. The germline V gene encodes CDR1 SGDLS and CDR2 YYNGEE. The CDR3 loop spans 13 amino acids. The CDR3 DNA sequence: TGTGCCAGCAGCGTAGACTACACCGGGGAGCTGTTTTTT. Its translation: CASSVDYTGELFF.

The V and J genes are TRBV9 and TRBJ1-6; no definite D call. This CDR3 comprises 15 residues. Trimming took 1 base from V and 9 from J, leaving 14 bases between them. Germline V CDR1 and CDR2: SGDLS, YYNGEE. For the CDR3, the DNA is TGTGCCAGCAGCGTATCCACAGAGTTCGGTTCACCCCTCCACTTT. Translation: CASSVSTEFGSPLHF. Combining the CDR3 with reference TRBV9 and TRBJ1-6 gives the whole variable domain DSGVTQTPKHLITATGQRVTLRCSPRSGDLSVYWYQQSLDQGLQFLIQYYNGEERAKGNILERFSAQQFPDLHSELNLSSLELGDSALYFCASSVSTEFGSPLHFGNGTRLTVT.

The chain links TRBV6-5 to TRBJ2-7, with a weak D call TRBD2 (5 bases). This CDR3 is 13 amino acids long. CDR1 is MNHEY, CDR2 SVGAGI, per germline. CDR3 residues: CVTRKGAIYEQYF. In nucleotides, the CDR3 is TGTGTCACTCGAAAGGGAGCGATCTACGAGCAGTACTTC.

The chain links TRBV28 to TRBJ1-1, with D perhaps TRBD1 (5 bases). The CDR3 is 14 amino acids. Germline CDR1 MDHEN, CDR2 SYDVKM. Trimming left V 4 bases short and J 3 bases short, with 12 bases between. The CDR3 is CASSSMGGYTEAFF. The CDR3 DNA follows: TGTGCCAGCAGTTCTATGGGGGGATACACTGAAGCTTTCTTT.

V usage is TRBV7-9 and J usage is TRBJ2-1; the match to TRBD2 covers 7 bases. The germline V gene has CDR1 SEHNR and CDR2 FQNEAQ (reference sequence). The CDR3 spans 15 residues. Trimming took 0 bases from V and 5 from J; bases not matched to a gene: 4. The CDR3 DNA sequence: TGTGCCAGCAGCTTAGCGGGAGGGTACCACAATGAGCAGTTCTTC. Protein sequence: CASSLAGGYHNEQFF.

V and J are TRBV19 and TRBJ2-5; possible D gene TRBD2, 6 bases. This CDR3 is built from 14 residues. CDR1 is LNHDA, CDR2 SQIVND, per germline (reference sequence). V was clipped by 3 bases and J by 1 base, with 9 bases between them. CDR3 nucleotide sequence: TGTGCCAGTAGTATCGGAGGGTTCCAAGAGACCCAGTACTTC. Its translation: CASSIGGFQETQYF.

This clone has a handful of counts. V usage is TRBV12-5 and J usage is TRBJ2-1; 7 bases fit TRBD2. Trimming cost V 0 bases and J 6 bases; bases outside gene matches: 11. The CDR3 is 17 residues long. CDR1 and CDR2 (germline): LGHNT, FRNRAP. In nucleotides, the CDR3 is TGTGCTAGTGGTTTGGTACTAGCTAGCGGTTTGGGCAATGAGCAGTTCTTC. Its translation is CASGLVLASGLGNEQFF.